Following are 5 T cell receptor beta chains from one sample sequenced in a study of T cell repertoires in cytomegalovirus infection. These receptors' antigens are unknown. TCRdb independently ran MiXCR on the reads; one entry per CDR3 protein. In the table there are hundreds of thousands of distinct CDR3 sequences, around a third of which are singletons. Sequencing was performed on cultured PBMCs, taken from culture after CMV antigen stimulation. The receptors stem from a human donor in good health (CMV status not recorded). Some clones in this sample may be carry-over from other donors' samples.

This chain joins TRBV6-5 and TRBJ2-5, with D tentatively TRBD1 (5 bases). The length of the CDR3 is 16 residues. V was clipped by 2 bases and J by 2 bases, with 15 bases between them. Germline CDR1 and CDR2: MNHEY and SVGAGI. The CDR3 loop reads CASSYIGRGQQETQYF. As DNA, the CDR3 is TGTGCCAGCAGTTACATAGGTAGGGGTCAACAAGAGACCCAGTACTTC.

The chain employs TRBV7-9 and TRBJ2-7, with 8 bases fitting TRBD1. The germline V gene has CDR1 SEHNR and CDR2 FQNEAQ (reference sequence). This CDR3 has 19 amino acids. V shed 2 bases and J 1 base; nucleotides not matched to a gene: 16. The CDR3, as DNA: TGTGCCAGCAGCTTAATTTTGTGGGTGACAGGGGAAACGTCCTACGAGCAGTACTTC. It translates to CASSLILWVTGETSYEQYF. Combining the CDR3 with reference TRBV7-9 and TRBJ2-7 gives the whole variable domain DTGVSQNPRHKITKRGQNVTFRCDPISEHNRLYWYRQTLGQGPEFLTYFQNEAQLEKSRLLSDRFSAERPKGSFSTLEIQRTEQGDSAMYLCASSLILWVTGETSYEQYFGPGTRLTVT.

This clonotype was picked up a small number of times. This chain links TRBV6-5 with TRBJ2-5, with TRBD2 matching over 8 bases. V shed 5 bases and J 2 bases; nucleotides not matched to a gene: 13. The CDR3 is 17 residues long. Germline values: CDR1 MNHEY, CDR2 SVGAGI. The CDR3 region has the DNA TGTGCCAGCAGTCCCTTGCGGGGGGCACCACTGCAAGAGACCCAGTACTTC. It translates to CASSPLRGAPLQETQYF.

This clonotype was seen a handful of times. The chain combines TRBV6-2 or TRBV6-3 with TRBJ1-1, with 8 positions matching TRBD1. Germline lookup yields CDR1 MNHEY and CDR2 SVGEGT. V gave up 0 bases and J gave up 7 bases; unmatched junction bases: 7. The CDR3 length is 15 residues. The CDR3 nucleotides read TGTGCCAGCAGTTACTCGTGGACAGGGAAAGGTGAAGCTTTCTTT. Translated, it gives CASSYSWTGKGEAFF.

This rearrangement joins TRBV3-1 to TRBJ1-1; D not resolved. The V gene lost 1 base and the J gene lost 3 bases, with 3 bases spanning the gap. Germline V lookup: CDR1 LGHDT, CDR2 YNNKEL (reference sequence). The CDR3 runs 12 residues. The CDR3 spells CASSQVHTEAFF. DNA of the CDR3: TGTGCCAGCAGCCAAGTTCACACTGAAGCTTTCTTT. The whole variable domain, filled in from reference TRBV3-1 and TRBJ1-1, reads DTAVSQTPKYLVTQMGNDKSIKCEQNLGHDTMYWYKQDSKKFLKIMFSYNNKELIINETVPNRFSPKSPDKAHLNLHINSLELGDSAVYFCASSQVHTEAFFGQGTRLTVV.